The 28 T cell receptor beta chains below come from one sample, sequenced in a study of blood T cell repertoires in COVID-19. Produced via immunoSEQ multiplex PCR; TCRdb's table is partial and in-frame only. This sample carries about 90,000 clones, 75% to 90% of them seen once, and the ten largest clones take around 1.6%. Sequencing was done on a sample of peripheral blood. These TCRs come from an elderly man with acute or convalescent COVID-19.

This clone was picked up one time. The chain has TRBV7-8 and TRBJ2-2; tentative D call: TRBD2 (6 bases). CDR1 SGHVS and CDR2 FQNEAQ come from the germline V gene. The ends were cut back, 0 bases at V and 3 bases at J, with 8 bases in the middle. The CDR3 spans 15 residues. Here the CDR3 reads CASSLASGYTGELFF. The CDR3 nucleotides read TGTGCCAGCAGCTTAGCAAGCGGGTACACCGGGGAGCTGTTTTTT.

The chain's CDR3 is CASSFDRVQPQHF. The DNA for the CDR3 is TGTGCCAGCAGCTTCGACAGGGTACAGCCCCAGCATTTT. The V and J genes are TRBV7-8 and TRBJ1-5, with 7 bases fitting TRBD1. The CDR3 extends over 13 amino acids. Looked up from germline, CDR1 is SGHVS and CDR2 is FQNEAQ. J gave up 7 bases and V 3 bases, and 3 bases lay outside the gene matches.

The CDR3 is CASSPTGGFQPQHF. Here the CDR3 DNA reads TGTGCCAGCAGTCCCACAGGGGGCTTTCAGCCCCAGCATTTT. The J gene is TRBJ1-5, the V gene TRBV2; 9 positions match TRBD1. V lost 5 bases, J lost 6 bases, and 5 bases stayed unmatched. The CDR3 covers 14 residues. In germline, CDR1 is SNHLY, CDR2 FYNNEI.

The V and J genes are TRBV7-9 and TRBJ1-2; no reliable D call. Germline V lookup: CDR1 SEHNR, CDR2 FQNEAQ (reference sequence). The V end lost 3 bases, the J end lost 3 bases, and 17 bases lay between the germline ends. The CDR3 runs to 16 residues. The CDR3 is CASSFEQYVSYYGYTF. The CDR3, as DNA: TGTGCCAGCAGCTTCGAACAGTATGTATCGTACTATGGCTACACCTTC.

This clone was detected once. This chain uses TRBV5-1 with TRBJ2-2; 7 bases align to TRBD1. Germline values: CDR1 SGHRS, CDR2 YFSETQ. This CDR3 is built from 16 residues. The V segment lost 4 bases and the J segment 4 bases; nucleotides outside the gene matches: 10. The CDR3 nucleotides are TGCGCCAGCAGCCTAGGTGACAGGGTCTTCACCGGGGAGCTGTTTTTT. This codes for CASSLGDRVFTGELFF.

The V call is TRBV7-2, the J call TRBJ1-5; D is unclear. Trimming stripped 0 bases from V and 0 bases from J, with 12 bases between. CDR1 and CDR2 (germline): SGHTA, FQGNSA. This CDR3 spans 17 amino acids. The CDR3 spells CASSLALTVYSNQPQHF. The DNA for the CDR3 is TGTGCCAGCAGCTTAGCGCTTACAGTCTATAGCAATCAGCCCCAGCATTTT.

J is TRBJ2-3 and V is TRBV10-1, with 10 bases matching TRBD2. The V segment lost 3 bases and the J segment 1 base; nucleotides outside the gene matches: 4. The CDR3 contains 16 residues. CDR1 WNHNN and CDR2 SYGVQD come from the germline V gene (reference sequence). The CDR3 DNA follows: TGCGCCAGCAGTGACCTAGCGGGGGTTGGCACAGATACGCAGTATTTT. This codes for CASSDLAGVGTDTQYF.

CDR3 sequence (DNA): TGTGCCAGCAGCCTGGGTTTGGGTTGGACAGGGATACCGGGCGAGCAGTACTTC. This codes for CASSLGLGWTGIPGEQYF. The chain links TRBV14 to TRBJ2-7, with 8 bases matching TRBD1. This CDR3 contains 18 residues. Per the germline V gene, CDR1 is SGHDN and CDR2 is FVKESK. The V and J ends lost 4 bases and 6 bases, in that order; junction bases with no gene match: 20.

V gene TRBV11-2 combines with J gene TRBJ2-7; 9 nucleotides agree with TRBD2. The trim removed 5 bases at V and 4 bases at J, leaving 15 bases unmatched. The CDR3 spans 17 residues. The germline CDR1 and CDR2 sequences are SGHAT and FQNNGV. The DNA for the CDR3 is TGTGCCAGCAGCCTGGCGACAACGCGGAGCGGGAGGTACGAGCAGTACTTC. Its protein is CASSLATTRSGRYEQYF.

Only one count was recorded for this clone. The genes are TRBV9 and TRBJ2-3; TRBD1 agrees at 7 bases. The ends lost 4 bases at V and 5 bases at J; junction bases unmatched: 4. The germline CDR1 and CDR2 sequences are SGDLS and YYNGEE. The CDR3 is 13 amino acids. CDR3 sequence reads: CASSRQGRDTQYF. CDR3 nucleotide sequence: TGTGCCAGCAGCAGACAGGGAAGAGATACGCAGTATTTT. The variable domain in full, with the rest retrieved from reference TRBV9 and TRBJ2-3, is DSGVTQTPKHLITATGQRVTLRCSPRSGDLSVYWYQQSLDQGLQFLIQYYNGEERAKGNILERFSAQQFPDLHSELNLSSLELGDSALYFCASSRQGRDTQYFGPGTRLTVL.

The CDR3 spells CATGKGLSIGDTQYF. CDR3 DNA sequence: TGTGCCACCGGAAAGGGACTTAGCATAGGAGATACGCAGTATTTT. The V call is TRBV5-8, the J call TRBJ2-3; D perhaps matches TRBD2 (6 bases). The CDR3 loop spans 15 amino acids. Germline CDR1 is SGHTS and CDR2 is YDEGEE. Deletions cut 9 bases from V and 5 bases from J, with 22 bases between.

The chain is built from TRBV18 and TRBJ2-3; 9 nucleotides agree with TRBD2. The CDR3 is 17 residues long. V dropped 2 bases and J dropped 0; count of bases not matched to a gene: 6. Per the germline V gene, CDR1 is KGHSH and CDR2 is LQKENI. For the CDR3, the DNA is TGTGCCAGCTCACCAAGGACTAGCGTCGCTAGCACAGATACGCAGTATTTT. Amino acids: CASSPRTSVASTDTQYF.

The chain recombines TRBV5-1 with TRBJ1-1; D remains ambiguous. Trimming removed 0 bases at V and 10 bases at J, with 10 bases between. This CDR3 spans 12 amino acids. The germline CDR1 and CDR2 sequences are SGHRS and YFSETQ. The DNA for the CDR3 is TGCGCCAGCAGCTTGGCGGGGTTAGGAGCTTTCTTT. It encodes CASSLAGLGAFF.

The chain combines TRBV6-4 with TRBJ1-5; a weak D match, TRBD1 (6 bases). Germline values: CDR1 MRHNA, CDR2 SNTAGT. CDR3 length: 13 amino acids. V lost 5 bases, J lost 2 bases, and 7 bases lay in between. The CDR3 protein is CASSPGGNQPQHF. CDR3 nucleotides: TGTGCCAGCAGTCCAGGGGGCAATCAGCCCCAGCATTTT.

This clone was found many times. The V call is TRBV7-3, the J call TRBJ1-2; perhaps TRBD1 as D (6 bases). The CDR3 runs to 14 residues. Germline V gene data show CDR1 as SGHTA and CDR2 as FQGTGA. The V gene lost 4 bases and the J gene lost 7 bases, with 16 bases spanning the gap. The CDR3 loop is CASSSSQGIGGYTF. In nucleotides, the CDR3 is TGTGCCAGCAGCTCCTCACAGGGAATTGGTGGCTACACCTTC. The full variable domain, with the rest looked up from reference TRBV7-3 and TRBJ1-2, is GAGVSQTPSNKVTEKGKYVELRCDPISGHTALYWYRQSLGQGPEFLIYFQGTGAADDSGLPNDRFFAVRPEGSVSTLKIQRTERGDSAVYLCASSSSQGIGGYTFGSGTRLTVV.

The chain recombines TRBV11-2 with TRBJ2-7; 7 bases fit TRBD1. The CDR3 is made up of 17 amino acids. Germline V gene lookup returns CDR1 SGHAT and CDR2 FQNNGV. The J segment lost 1 base and the V segment lost 1 base, leaving 10 bases of the junction unmatched. Written as DNA, the CDR3 is TGTGCCAGCAGCTTAGTCATTACAGGGGTTAAGTCCTACGAGCAGTACTTC. As protein: CASSLVITGVKSYEQYF.

This chain links TRBV5-1 with TRBJ2-7; TRBD2 is a possible D gene (7 bases). Per germline, CDR1 SGHRS and CDR2 YFSETQ. The V end was cut by 0 bases, the J end by 6 bases, with 16 bases between. The CDR3 loop spans 15 amino acids. The CDR3 reads CASSLGGGDGFEQYF. The CDR3 coding sequence is TGCGCCAGCAGCTTGGGCGGGGGCGATGGATTCGAGCAGTACTTC.

V usage is TRBV28 and J usage is TRBJ1-2, with TRBD1 identical over 7 bases. From germline, CDR1 is MDHEN and CDR2 SYDVKM. V shed 7 bases, J shed 6 bases, and the junction held 5 bases outside the gene matches. The CDR3 sequence is 12 residues long. The CDR3 DNA sequence: TGTGCCAGCACTGACAGGGTGGATGGCTACACCTTC. Protein: CASTDRVDGYTF.

The CDR3 spells CASSSYRWTSGSLSTDTQYF. The CDR3 nucleotides read TGTGCCAGCAGTTCGTACCGGTGGACTAGCGGGAGCCTTAGCACAGATACGCAGTATTTT. The genes are TRBV27 and TRBJ2-3; 13 bases line up with TRBD2. Germline lookup yields CDR1 MNHEY and CDR2 SMNVEV (reference sequence). The CDR3 extends over 20 amino acids. The V gene end was trimmed by 4 bases and the J gene end by 0 bases; junction bases not matched to a gene: 13.

The V gene is TRBV7-8, the J gene TRBJ2-7; D is perhaps TRBD2 (5 bases). This CDR3 spans 14 amino acids. V lost 1 base and J lost 4, with 11 bases in between. Germline CDR1 reads SGHVS; CDR2 reads FQNEAQ. CDR3 nucleotide sequence: TGTGCCAGCAGCTTAGGACTATCCCCTTACGAGCAGTACTTC. Protein: CASSLGLSPYEQYF.

The chain carries TRBV3-1 (or the pseudogene TRBV3-2) and TRBJ2-1; 12 nucleotides match TRBD2. V lost 0 bases to trimming and J lost 8 bases; unmatched junction nucleotides: 11. The CDR3 covers 18 residues. Germline CDR1 reads LGHDT; CDR2 reads YNNKEL (reference sequence). In nucleotides, the CDR3 is TGTGCCAGCAGCCAAGAGATGGGTCTAGCGGGAGGGGTCCATGAGCAGTTCTTC. Encoded protein: CASSQEMGLAGGVHEQFF.

This clone turned up a few times. The chain combines TRBV4-1 with TRBJ2-1; TRBD2 matches at 9 bases. The CDR3 has 17 residues. Germline trimming cut 4 bases from V and 0 bases from J; bases unmatched to any gene: 7. The germline V gene encodes CDR1 MGHRA and CDR2 YSYEKL. Here the CDR3 reads CASSPWIAGVSYNEQFF. In nucleotides, the CDR3 is TGCGCCAGCAGCCCCTGGATAGCGGGAGTCTCCTACAATGAGCAGTTCTTC.

The chain joins TRBV19 to TRBJ1-2; 8 bases agree with TRBD1. Germline values: CDR1 LNHDA, CDR2 SQIVND (reference sequence). The CDR3 extends over 14 amino acids. V shed 6 bases, J shed 7 bases, and the junction held 10 bases outside the gene matches. CDR3 nucleotide sequence: TGTGCCAGTAGGCCCGGGACAGGTGGCCTTGGCTACACCTTC. It codes for CASRPGTGGLGYTF.

This chain uses TRBV6-2 or TRBV6-3 with TRBJ1-2; the match to TRBD1 covers 7 bases. V shed 5 bases and J 8 bases; nucleotides not matched to a gene: 5. Germline V lookup: CDR1 MNHEY, CDR2 SVGEGT. The CDR3 loop spans 12 amino acids. The CDR3 reads CASSTQGMGYTF. The CDR3 DNA reads TGTGCCAGCAGTACACAGGGGATGGGCTACACCTTC.

The chain carries TRBV2 and TRBJ2-7; 9 nucleotides align to TRBD1. J was trimmed by 3 bases and V by 11 bases; bases with no gene match: 5. Germline CDR1 reads SNHLY; CDR2 reads FYNNEI. CDR3 length: 12 amino acids. CDR3: CAVGDRVYEQYF. The DNA of the CDR3 is TGTGCCGTAGGGGACAGGGTCTACGAGCAGTACTTC.

The chain has TRBV6-2 or TRBV6-3 and TRBJ2-7, with 7 bases fitting TRBD1. After removal of 0 bases from V and 2 bases from J, the junction contained 4 bases not matched to a gene. Germline CDR1 reads MNHEY; CDR2 reads SVGEGT. The CDR3 loop spans 15 amino acids. The CDR3 coding sequence is TGTGCCAGCAGTTACTCAGGGGGCCTCCCCTACGAGCAGTACTTC. This translates into CASSYSGGLPYEQYF.

The J gene is TRBJ2-5, the V gene TRBV4-3; 8 bases fit TRBD1. CDR3 length equals 17 residues. V shed 0 bases and J 5 bases; nucleotides not matched to a gene: 11. The V gene's germline CDR1 is LGHNA and CDR2 YSLEER. CDR3 region: CASSQDATGGGRETQYF. The CDR3, as DNA: TGCGCCAGCAGCCAAGACGCCACAGGGGGAGGTAGGGAGACCCAGTACTTC.

The rearrangement uses TRBV7-2 and TRBJ2-5; D gene unclear. The CDR3 sequence is 13 residues long. Germline CDR1 and CDR2: SGHTA and FQGNSA. The ends were cut back, 2 bases at V and 2 bases at J, with 6 bases in the middle. The CDR3: CASSLPPQETQYF. In nucleotides, the CDR3 is TGTGCCAGCAGCTTACCCCCACAAGAGACCCAGTACTTC.